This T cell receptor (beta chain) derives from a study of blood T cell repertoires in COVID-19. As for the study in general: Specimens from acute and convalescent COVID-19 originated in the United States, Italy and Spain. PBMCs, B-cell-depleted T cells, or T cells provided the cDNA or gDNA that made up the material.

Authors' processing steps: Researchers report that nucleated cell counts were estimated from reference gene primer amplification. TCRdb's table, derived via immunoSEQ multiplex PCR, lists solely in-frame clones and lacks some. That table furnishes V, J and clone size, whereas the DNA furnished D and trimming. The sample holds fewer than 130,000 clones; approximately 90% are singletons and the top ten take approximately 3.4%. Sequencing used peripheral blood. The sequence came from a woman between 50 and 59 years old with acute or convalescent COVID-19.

The CDR3 protein is CSVEDQGTGGREYEQYF. In nucleotides, the CDR3 is TGCAGCGTTGAAGATCAGGGGACAGGGGGAAGGGAATACGAGCAGTACTTC. The chain combines TRBV29-1 with TRBJ2-7; 11 nucleotides line up with TRBD1. The V segment lost 0 bases and the J segment 4 bases; nucleotides outside the gene matches: 11. Germline values: CDR1 SQVTM, CDR2 ANQGSEA. This CDR3 is 17 amino acids long.